This T cell receptor (beta chain) was sequenced in a study of T cell responses to AZD1222 COVID-19 vaccine. The protocol was immunoSEQ multiplex PCR, while the TCRdb copy is restricted to in-frame clones and leaves out a portion. The sample contains some 88,000 clones, about 92% of which appear only once. V dropped 5 bases and J dropped 3 bases, with 17 bases sitting between them. The CDR3 has 15 amino acids. Germline V gives CDR1 SGHTA, CDR2 FQGTGA. The J gene is TRBJ2-7, the V gene TRBV7-3; D gene unclear. The TCR comes from an adult in good health. The material sequenced was peripheral blood, taken on day 0 of AZD1222 vaccination. CDR3 in DNA: TGTGCCAGCAGCCTCACTGGCGGAGAGGTCTACGAGCAGTACTTC. It is translated as CASSLTGGEVYEQYF.